Shown below are 26 T cell receptor beta chains from a single sample sequenced in a study of blood T cell repertoires in COVID-19. Clones were sequenced by immunoSEQ multiplex PCR, and TCRdb holds only the in-frame ones, with some missing. In the table there are some 270,000 clones, roughly 85% of which are singletons. The source material was peripheral blood. These receptor sequences come from a woman aged 70-85 years with acute or convalescent COVID-19.

J is TRBJ1-1 and V is TRBV18; 7 bases line up with TRBD1. V lost 4 bases, J lost 6 bases, and 8 bases stayed unmatched. The CDR3 runs to 14 residues. Germline values: CDR1 KGHSH, CDR2 LQKENI. CDR3 in amino acids: CASSLGQVGSEAFF. The CDR3 DNA is TGTGCCAGCTCACTCGGACAGGTGGGATCTGAAGCTTTCTTT.

J is TRBJ1-2 and V is TRBV18; a weak D match, TRBD1 (6 bases). Germline CDR1 is KGHSH and CDR2 is LQKENI. Trimming removed 4 bases from V and 8 bases from J, with 17 bases in between. The CDR3 length is 14 residues. The CDR3: CASSQQGGQEGYTF. In DNA form, the CDR3 reads TGTGCCAGCTCACAACAGGGAGGGCAAGAGGGCTACACCTTC. Full variable domain (rest looked up from reference TRBV18 and TRBJ1-2): NAGVMQNPRHLVRRRGQEARLRCSPMKGHSHVYWYRQLPEEGLKFMVYLQKENIIDESGMPKERFSAEFPKEGPSILRIQQVVRGDSAAYFCASSQQGGQEGYTFGSGTRLTVV.

The chain uses TRBV30 and TRBJ1-1; D is ambiguous. Deletions cut 5 bases from V and 1 base from J, with 11 bases between. From germline, CDR1 is GTSNPN and CDR2 SVGIG (reference sequence). CDR3 length equals 13 residues. CDR3 nucleotide sequence: TGTGCCTGGGCCAATAGTCGGAACACTGAAGCTTTCTTT. Translation gives CAWANSRNTEAFF.

This chain connects TRBV6-1 to TRBJ1-5; 7 bases line up with TRBD1. V lost 1 base to trimming and J lost 3 bases; unmatched junction nucleotides: 3. CDR3 length: 15 amino acids. Looked up from germline, CDR1 is MNHNS and CDR2 is SASEGT. The CDR3 reads CASSEVGQPNQPQHF. CDR3 bases: TGTGCCAGCAGTGAAGTGGGACAGCCCAATCAGCCCCAGCATTTT.

This chain connects TRBV21-1 to TRBJ2-1; TRBD2 was called by the table and not checked on the DNA. TRBV21-1 constitutes a pseudogene. The CDR3 runs to 17 residues. This CDR3 is CASSKGGPGGRANEQFF. The CDR3, as DNA: TGTGCCAGCAGCAAAGGAGGCCCGGGGGGGCGAGCAAATGAGCAGTTCTTC.

The rearrangement links TRBV2 to TRBJ1-6; D is unresolved. Trimming took off 7 bases at V and 3 bases at J, with 7 bases between the two ends. CDR1 is SNHLY, CDR2 FYNNEI, per germline. This CDR3 is built from 13 residues. For the CDR3, the DNA is TGTGCCAGCAAGGCGGACTATAATTCACCCCTCCACTTT. Its translation is CASKADYNSPLHF.

A single count supports this clone. The V gene is TRBV15, the J gene TRBJ1-2; D gene uncertain. The CDR3 runs 16 residues. V gave up 0 bases and J gave up 5 bases, with 16 bases separating them. The V gene's germline CDR1 is LNHNV and CDR2 YYDKDF (reference sequence). The CDR3 DNA follows: TGTGCCACCAGCAGAGATTTGACGGGGTCCCTTTATGGCTACACCTTC. Its translation is CATSRDLTGSLYGYTF.

This chain connects TRBV6-2 or TRBV6-3 to TRBJ1-1; D possibly corresponds to TRBD1 (5 bases). The CDR3 has 12 amino acids. Germline CDR1 reads MNHEY; CDR2 reads SVGEGT. V shed 2 bases and J shed 10 bases, with 11 bases lying between them. The CDR3 region is CASSYAQQGAFF. The CDR3 DNA reads TGTGCCAGCAGTTACGCCCAGCAGGGAGCTTTCTTT.

The chain uses TRBV4-2 and TRBJ2-3; 7 nucleotides align to TRBD1. This CDR3 comprises 15 residues. Germline assignment: CDR1 LGHNA and CDR2 YNFKEQ. The J segment lost 3 bases and the V segment lost 4 bases, leaving 7 bases of the junction unmatched. CDR3 amino acids: CASSPGTVSTDTQYF. In DNA, the CDR3 is TGTGCCAGCAGCCCCGGGACAGTGAGTACAGATACGCAGTATTTT.

This clone was picked up a small number of times. The chain couples TRBV3-1 (or the pseudogene TRBV3-2) to TRBJ1-2, with 8 bases aligning to TRBD1. Germline assignment: CDR1 LGHDT and CDR2 YNNKEL (reference sequence). CDR3 size: 14 residues. The J segment lost 6 bases and the V segment lost 4 bases, leaving 7 bases of the junction unmatched. For the CDR3, the DNA is TGTGCCAGCAGCCCAGGGGGCGGTAGAAATGGCTACACCTTC. Its protein is CASSPGGGRNGYTF.

The rearrangement links TRBV24-1 to TRBJ2-1, with 9 positions matching TRBD2. The V gene's germline CDR1 is KGHDR and CDR2 SFDVKD. CDR3 length: 16 amino acids. V gave up 0 bases and J gave up 7 bases; unmatched junction bases: 6. The CDR3 DNA sequence: TGTGCCACCAGTGATTTGGTGGCGGGGGGGCCAAATGAGCAGTTCTTC. Protein: CATSDLVAGGPNEQFF.

This clone was picked up a small number of times. The genes are TRBV10-3 and TRBJ2-1, with TRBD2 as a possible D gene (5 bases). The germline CDR1 and CDR2 sequences are ENHRY and SYGVKD. CDR3 length equals 15 residues. Trimming took 3 bases from V and 0 from J, leaving 9 bases between them. The CDR3 here is CAISERGSSYNEQFF. The CDR3 DNA follows: TGTGCCATCAGTGAAAGAGGGAGCTCCTACAATGAGCAGTTCTTC.

This chain connects TRBV5-1 to TRBJ2-5, with 14 positions matching TRBD2. The CDR3 sequence is 17 residues long. The germline V gene has CDR1 SGHRS and CDR2 YFSETQ. V gave up 6 bases and J gave up 1 base; unmatched junction bases: 8. The CDR3 protein is CASTLGLAGGLQETQYF. The CDR3 nucleotides read TGCGCCAGCACCCTCGGACTAGCGGGGGGCCTCCAAGAGACCCAGTACTTC.

This clone was counted only a few times. This rearrangement joins TRBV30 to TRBJ2-2; possibly TRBD2 for D (5 bases). Germline V gives CDR1 GTSNPN, CDR2 SVGIG (reference sequence). The CDR3 totals 15 residues. Trimming removed 0 bases at V and 6 bases at J, with 14 bases between. CDR3 region: CAWSVLRFGAGELFF. CDR3 nucleotides: TGTGCCTGGAGTGTACTCCGGTTCGGGGCCGGGGAGCTGTTTTTT.

This sequence joins TRBV5-6 and TRBJ1-6; 9 bases are shared with TRBD1. There are 14 residues in the CDR3. V trimming: 4 bases; J trimming: 14 bases; junction bases outside the gene matches: 10. CDR1 SGHDT and CDR2 YYEEEE come from the germline V gene. The CDR3 loop is CASSTGTGFGTLHF. DNA for the CDR3: TGTGCCAGCAGCACCGGGACAGGGTTCGGAACCCTCCACTTT. Complete variable domain (other parts from reference TRBV5-6 and TRBJ1-6): DAGVTQSPTHLIKTRGQQVTLRCSPKSGHDTVSWYQQALGQGPQFIFQYYEEEERQRGNFPDRFSGHQFPNYSSELNVNALLLGDSALYLCASSTGTGFGTLHFGNGTRLTVT.

The count of this clone is one. The chain carries TRBV29-1 and TRBJ2-3, with TRBD2 matching 10 bases. The V gene end was trimmed by 2 bases and the J gene end by 3 bases; junction bases not matched to a gene: 8. CDR3 length equals 16 residues. The germline gives CDR1 SQVTM, CDR2 ANQGSEA. CDR3 residues: CSVELGLAGATDTQYF. The CDR3, as DNA: TGCAGCGTTGAACTTGGGCTAGCGGGGGCTACAGATACGCAGTATTTT.

V gene TRBV6-5 combines with J gene TRBJ1-5; 7 positions agree with TRBD1. The junction had 5 bases not matched to a gene; V was cut back by 6 bases and J by 3 bases. Germline V lookup: CDR1 MNHEY, CDR2 SVGAGI. This CDR3 is built from 14 residues. The CDR3 reads CASSPDRNNQPQHF. For the CDR3, the DNA is TGTGCCAGCAGCCCGGACAGGAACAATCAGCCCCAGCATTTT.

The chain links TRBV27 to TRBJ2-7; D not resolved. Trimming cost V 3 bases and J 0 bases, with 9 bases left between them. This CDR3 spans 14 amino acids. CDR1 is MNHEY and CDR2 is SMNVEV in the germline V gene (reference sequence). This CDR3 is CASSFEPGSYEQYF. CDR3 in DNA: TGTGCCAGCAGTTTTGAACCAGGCTCCTACGAGCAGTACTTC.

The V and J genes are TRBV9 and TRBJ1-6, with a weak D call TRBD1 (5 bases). This CDR3 contains 16 residues. Per the germline V gene, CDR1 is SGDLS and CDR2 is YYNGEE. Trimming stripped 0 bases from V and 7 bases from J, with 14 bases between. The CDR3 DNA reads as TGTGCCAGCAGCGTAGGGACAACCCGAGGAAATTCACCCCTCCACTTT. This sequence encodes CASSVGTTRGNSPLHF.

In this sample, this clone turned up once. The chain has TRBV19 and TRBJ1-5; 8 bases line up with TRBD1. CDR1 and CDR2 (germline): LNHDA, SQIVND (reference sequence). With V trimmed by 3 bases and J by 6 bases, 7 bases remained unmatched. This CDR3 has 15 amino acids. CDR3 region: CASSIYAGGGQPQHF. DNA of the CDR3: TGTGCCAGTAGTATTTACGCAGGGGGCGGTCAGCCCCAGCATTTT.

The rearrangement links TRBV2 to TRBJ1-5; perhaps TRBD1 as D (6 bases). The germline V gene has CDR1 SNHLY and CDR2 FYNNEI. Trimming shortened V by 5 bases and J by 7 bases, and 15 bases separated the two germline ends. This CDR3 is 14 amino acids long. CDR3 sequence: CASSFTGTSQPQHF. The CDR3 nucleotides are TGTGCCAGCAGTTTCACAGGGACCAGCCAGCCCCAGCATTTT.

V is TRBV6-1 and J is TRBJ2-1, with a tentative D call TRBD1 (6 bases). V lost 3 bases to trimming and J lost 12 bases, with 12 bases between them. The CDR3 covers 12 residues. CDR1 MNHNS and CDR2 SASEGT come from the germline V gene. CDR3 DNA: TGTGCCAGCAGTGAGGGGACAACGGTGCAGTTCTTC. This codes for CASSEGTTVQFF.

The chain recombines TRBV25-1 with TRBJ1-3; TRBD1 might be the D (6 bases). The CDR3 extends over 16 amino acids. In germline, CDR1 is MGHDK, CDR2 SYGVNS. The V end lost 1 base, the J end lost 2 bases, and 12 bases lay between the germline ends. CDR3 sequence: CASSESGGGTGNTIYF. The CDR3 DNA reads as TGTGCCAGCAGTGAATCTGGGGGGGGCACTGGAAACACCATATATTTT.

In this sample, this clone turned up once. The chain couples TRBV13 to TRBJ2-1; D might be TRBD2 (5 bases). V lost 0 bases, J lost 6 bases, and 12 bases lay in between. Germline loops: CDR1 PRHDT, CDR2 FYEKMQ (reference sequence). CDR3 length equals 15 residues. Here the CDR3 reads CASSLGLGGGNEQFF. CDR3 in DNA: TGTGCCAGCAGCTTAGGACTAGGAGGCGGCAATGAGCAGTTCTTC.

V is TRBV27 and J is TRBJ2-7, with D possibly matching TRBD1 (6 bases). V was shortened by 5 bases and J by 4 bases, with 24 bases between the two germline ends. This CDR3 contains 17 residues. Germline CDR1 is MNHEY and CDR2 is SMNVEV (reference sequence). Here the CDR3 DNA reads TGTGCCAGCAGTCTCCAGAGGACACGAAAGAGGGGGTACGAGCAGTACTTC. This encodes CASSLQRTRKRGYEQYF.

The chain uses TRBV7-2 and TRBJ1-2, with D possibly matching TRBD1 (5 bases). The germline V gene encodes CDR1 SGHTA and CDR2 FQGNSA. This CDR3 is 14 amino acids long. The V end was cut by 3 bases, the J end by 2 bases, with 10 bases between. CDR3 sequence (DNA): TGTGCCAGCAGCTTGAGGGGAGGGAACTATGGCTACACCTTC. Amino acids: CASSLRGGNYGYTF.